This TCR beta chain was sequenced for a study of patients and donors after allogeneic stem cell transplantation. TCRdb used MiXCR to reprocess the RT-PCR reads, holding one entry per CDR3 protein. The sample contains about 960,000 distinct CDR3 sequences, about 20% of which appear only once. The CDR3 loop spans 15 amino acids. Germline V gene sequence: CDR1 SGHVS, CDR2 FQNEAQ. The ends lost 5 bases at V and 7 bases at J; junction bases unmatched: 9. The clonotype was recovered from a human donor who was either an allogeneic HSCT recipient or a stem cell or donor lymphocyte infusion donor (not recorded which). It is not recorded whose cells these are; they may come from a transplant donor. The sample comprised blood, either unsorted or a sorted T cell fraction (not recorded which). The J gene is TRBJ1-4, the V gene TRBV7-8; 8 bases are shared with TRBD1. DNA for the CDR3: TGTGCCAGCAGCCCCCGGGACAGGAGGGGTGAAAAACTGTTTTTT. It codes for CASSPRDRRGEKLFF.